The T cell receptor beta chain described here comes from a study of OX40 agonist ivuxolimab in advanced cancers. Assay used: immunoSEQ multiplex PCR; TCRdb lists only in-frame clones, some missing. The top ten hold over 0.15% of the sample, which has under 90,000 clones, about 92% seen once. Trimming took 0 bases from V and 2 from J; bases not matched to a gene: 1. The CDR3 has 15 residues. Germline assignment: CDR1 SGHRS and CDR2 YFSETQ. This receptor was taken from an adult with an advanced solid tumor such as melanoma, head and neck, liver or kidney cancer. Here the sequenced sample was CD4+ or CD8+ T cells sorted from blood, taken in a trial of the OX40 agonist ivuxolimab. The chain uses TRBV5-1 and TRBJ1-4, with 7 bases lining up with TRBD1. The CDR3 DNA follows: TGCGCCAGCAGCTTGGGGGGACAGACTAATGAAAAACTGTTTTTT. It encodes CASSLGGQTNEKLFF.